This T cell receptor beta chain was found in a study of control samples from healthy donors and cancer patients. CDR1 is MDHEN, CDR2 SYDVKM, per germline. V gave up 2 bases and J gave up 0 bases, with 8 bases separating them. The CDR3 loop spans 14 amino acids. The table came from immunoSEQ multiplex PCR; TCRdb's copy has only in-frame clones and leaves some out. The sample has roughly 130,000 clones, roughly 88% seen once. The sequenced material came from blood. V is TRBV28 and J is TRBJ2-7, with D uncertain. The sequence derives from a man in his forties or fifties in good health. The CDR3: CASSLVQSSYEQYF. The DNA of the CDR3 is TGTGCCAGCAGTTTAGTACAAAGCTCCTACGAGCAGTACTTC.